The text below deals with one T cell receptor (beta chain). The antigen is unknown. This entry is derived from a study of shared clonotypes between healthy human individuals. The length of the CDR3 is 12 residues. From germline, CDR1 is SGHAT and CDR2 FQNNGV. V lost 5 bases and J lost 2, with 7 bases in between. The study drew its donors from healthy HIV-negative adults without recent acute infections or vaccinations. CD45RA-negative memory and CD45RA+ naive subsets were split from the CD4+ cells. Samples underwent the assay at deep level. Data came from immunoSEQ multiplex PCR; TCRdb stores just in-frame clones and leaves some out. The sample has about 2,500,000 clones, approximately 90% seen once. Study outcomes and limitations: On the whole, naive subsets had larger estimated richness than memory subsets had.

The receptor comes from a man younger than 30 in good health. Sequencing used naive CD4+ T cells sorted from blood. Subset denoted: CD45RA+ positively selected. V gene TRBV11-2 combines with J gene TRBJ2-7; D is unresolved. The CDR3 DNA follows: TGTGCCAGCAGCGTGGGTCCCTACGAGCAGTACTTC. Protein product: CASSVGPYEQYF.